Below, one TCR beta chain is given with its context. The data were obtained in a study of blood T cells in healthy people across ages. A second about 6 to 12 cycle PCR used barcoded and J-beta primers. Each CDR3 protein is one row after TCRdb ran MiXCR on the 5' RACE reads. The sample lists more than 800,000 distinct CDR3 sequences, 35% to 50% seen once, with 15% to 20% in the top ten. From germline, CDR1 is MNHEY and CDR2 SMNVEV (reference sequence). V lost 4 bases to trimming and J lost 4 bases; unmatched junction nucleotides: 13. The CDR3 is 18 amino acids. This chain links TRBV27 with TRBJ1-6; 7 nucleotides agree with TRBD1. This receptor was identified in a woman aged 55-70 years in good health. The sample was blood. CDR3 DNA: TGTGCCAGCAGTTACGGCGGCGACAGGGAGCCGTATAATTCACCCCTCCACTTT. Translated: CASSYGGDREPYNSPLHF.